A single T cell receptor beta chain is shown here with its context. In the study's own analysis: Amplification of reference gene primers was used by the study to estimate nucleated cell counts. The assay was immunoSEQ multiplex PCR, and TCRdb's table has in-frame clones only and misses some. V and J calls and clone size are given by that table; D and trimming were obtained from the DNA. The table lists about 80,000 clones, roughly 76% of them singletons. The sample is drawn from a study of blood T cell repertoires in COVID-19. Study summary: Samples taken during acute and convalescent COVID-19 were collected in the United States, Italy and Spain. T cells, B-cell-depleted T cells, or PBMCs supplied cDNA or gDNA.

Trimming pared 6 bases from V and 6 bases from J, leaving 20 bases between. The CDR3 has 15 amino acids. CDR1 SNHLY and CDR2 FYNNEI come from the germline V gene. The chain is built from TRBV2 and TRBJ1-2; TRBD1 is a possible D gene (5 bases). Specimen: peripheral blood. This TCR came from a man in his 70s with active or convalescent COVID-19. DNA of the CDR3: TGTGCCAGCAGCTTCCAAGGAGGCAGGGAGGATGGCTACACCTTC. Its protein product is CASSFQGGREDGYTF.